This TCR beta chain was documented in a study of blood T cells in healthy people across ages. Whole-study findings and limits: Investigators treated diversity estimates from one million T cells as underestimates.

Germline CDR1 LNHNV, CDR2 YYDKDF (reference sequence). The germline V and J ends were trimmed by 5 bases and 5 bases, with 15 bases remaining between them. The CDR3 runs 15 residues. This clonotype was seen only a few times. Its antigen remains unidentified. A sample-barcoded 5' primer and a J-beta primer mix were used in a second PCR of roughly 6 to 11 cycles. Tags on each cDNA molecule came from a template-switch adaptor with 12 random nucleotides. TCRdb called the 5' RACE reads again in MiXCR, with one record for every CDR3 protein. The top ten clones hold about an eighth of a sample with roughly 900,000 distinct CDR3 sequences, under 50% of them seen once. Ranging in age from about 6 to 95, the donors were healthy Caucasian individuals from Russia.

The sample taken for sequencing was blood. The receptor's source is a young man in good health. V and J are TRBV15 and TRBJ1-4; possible D gene TRBD1, 6 bases. CDR3 bases: TGTGCCACCAGCCCTCGGGACACTTCAAATGAAAAACTGTTTTTT. Its protein is CATSPRDTSNEKLFF. The full variable domain, rest sourced from reference TRBV15 and TRBJ1-4, is DAMVIQNPRYQVTQFGKPVTLSCSQTLNHNVMYWYQQKSSQAPKLLFHYYDKDFNNEADTPDNFQSRRPNTSFCFLDIRSPGLGDTAMYLCATSPRDTSNEKLFFGSGTQLSVL.